A selection of T cell receptor beta chains follows, all from one sample in a study of CD8 T cells in Susac syndrome. TCRdb re-called the immunoSEQ multiplex PCR reads with MiXCR, one entry per CDR3 protein. The sample holds approximately 170,000 distinct CDR3 sequences; 85% to 95% are singletons and the top ten take just over 0.13%. Sequences were obtained from CD4+ T cells from PBMCs. The receptors were gathered from a human donor in good health. CDR3s include the opening cysteine and the closing phenylalanine or tryptophan. The D gene is left open where the match is weak. The size field is filled for only some rows; it gives once, few, many or a size class.

TRBV4-1,TRBJ2-5,TRBD1,once,TGCGCCAGCAGCCCCTCCCCACAGGGGAAAGAGACCCAGTACTTC,CASSPSPQGKETQYF
TRBV20-1,TRBJ1-6,TRBD1,-,TGCAGTGCGCCCGGACAGGGAAATTCACCCCTCCACTTT,CSAPGQGNSPLHF
TRBV7-2,TRBJ1-5,TRBD1,once,TGTGCCAGCAGCATCGACAGGGGGGAAGGCCAGCCCCAGCATTTT,CASSIDRGEGQPQHF
TRBV12-3/TRBV12-4,TRBJ1-3,-,-,TGTGCCAGCAGCCCCCTGGCCTCTGGAAACACCATATATTTT,CASSPLASGNTIYF
TRBV5-1,TRBJ1-1,-,-,TGCGCCAGCAGCTTGGACAGGGCTGACACTGAAGCTTTCTTT,CASSLDRADTEAFF
TRBV2,TRBJ1-2,-,-,TGTGCCAGCAGTGTGGGGATTACTGGCTACACCTTC,CASSVGITGYTF
TRBV20-1,TRBJ1-2,-,once,TGCAGTGCCATGGCAGGTCGAAATAGTGGCTACACCTTC,CSAMAGRNSGYTF
TRBV12-3/TRBV12-4,TRBJ1-6,TRBD1,-,TGTGCCAGCAGTTTAACAGGGGGCGTCGGACCCCTCCACTTT,CASSLTGGVGPLHF
TRBV2,TRBJ2-5,-,once,TGTGCCAGCAGTGAACGGTCGCACCAAGAGACCCAGTACTTC,CASSERSHQETQYF
TRBV19,TRBJ2-2,TRBD1,once,TGTGCCAGTAAGGAGGACAGGTTCACCGGGGAGCTGTTTTTT,CASKEDRFTGELFF
TRBV9,TRBJ2-7,-,-,TGTGCCAGCAGCGTAGAAGATAGAGGACGGGAGCAGTACTTC,CASSVEDRGREQYF
TRBV5-6,TRBJ2-5,-,-,TGTGCCAGCAGCCCTGACTGGGACTCAGCGGGGACCCAGTACTTC,CASSPDWDSAGTQYF
TRBV7-9,TRBJ1-1,-,-,TGTGCCAGCAGCTTAGCGTGGGGAACGAACACTGAAGCTTTCTTT,CASSLAWGTNTEAFF
TRBV4-2,TRBJ2-6,TRBD2,-,TGTGCCAGCAGCCAAGATGGCGCGGGGGGGTCTGGGGCCAACGTCCTGACTTTC,CASSQDGAGGSGANVLTF
TRBV5-4,TRBJ2-4,-,-,TGTGCCAGCAGCTTTCAAGGTCGGACGCTGAACATTCAGTACTTC,CASSFQGRTLNIQYF
TRBV7-9,TRBJ1-6,-,-,TGTGCCAGCAGCTCCATAGACAGTTATTCACCCCTCCACTTT,CASSSIDSYSPLHF
TRBV21-1,TRBJ1-2,-,-,TGTGCCAGCAGCAACCGGGACGGTGGCTACACCTTC,CASSNRDGGYTF
TRBV11-2,TRBJ1-4,-,few,TGTGCCAGCAGCCGCGTTCGGGGTCAAGGAGACGAAAAACTGTTTTTT,CASSRVRGQGDEKLFF
TRBV7-6,TRBJ1-1,TRBD1,-,TGTGCCAGCAGCCCTGGACAGGGGTGGGGTGAAGCTTTCTTT,CASSPGQGWGEAFF
TRBV11-2,TRBJ2-1,TRBD2,-,TGTGCCAGCAGCCCTGAGCGGGGCCTGAAGCAGTTCTTC,CASSPERGLKQFF
TRBV4-2,TRBJ1-2,TRBD1,-,TGTGCCAGCAGCCAACCAGGGGGCGCTGGCTATGGCTACACCTTC,CASSQPGGAGYGYTF
TRBV4-2,TRBJ1-2,TRBD1,-,TGTGCCAGCAGCCAAGGACCCGGGACAGACTATGGCTACACCTTC,CASSQGPGTDYGYTF
TRBV20-1,TRBJ2-3,-,-,TGCAGTGCTAACAGAGCCGGAGATACGCAGTATTTT,CSANRAGDTQYF
TRBV7-9,TRBJ1-3,TRBD1,-,TGTGCCAGCAGCTTATCCTCCTACAGGGGATCCTCTGGAAACACCATATATTTT,CASSLSSYRGSSGNTIYF
TRBV6-2/TRBV6-3,TRBJ2-5,TRBD1,-,TGTGCCGCGGACAGGGGATCCCAAGAGACCCAGTACTTC,CAADRGSQETQYF
TRBV12-3/TRBV12-4,TRBJ2-3,-,-,TGTGCCAGCACCATTGGGGATACGCAGTATTTT,CASTIGDTQYF
TRBV29-1,TRBJ2-5,-,-,TGCAGCGTTGATGGCAGGGCTCATCGGGGGAGGCAAGAGACCCAGTACTTC,CSVDGRAHRGRQETQYF
TRBV12-3/TRBV12-4,TRBJ1-2,-,-,TGTGCCAGCAGTTTAAGTTTCGTCTTCTCCTTC,CASSLSFVFSF